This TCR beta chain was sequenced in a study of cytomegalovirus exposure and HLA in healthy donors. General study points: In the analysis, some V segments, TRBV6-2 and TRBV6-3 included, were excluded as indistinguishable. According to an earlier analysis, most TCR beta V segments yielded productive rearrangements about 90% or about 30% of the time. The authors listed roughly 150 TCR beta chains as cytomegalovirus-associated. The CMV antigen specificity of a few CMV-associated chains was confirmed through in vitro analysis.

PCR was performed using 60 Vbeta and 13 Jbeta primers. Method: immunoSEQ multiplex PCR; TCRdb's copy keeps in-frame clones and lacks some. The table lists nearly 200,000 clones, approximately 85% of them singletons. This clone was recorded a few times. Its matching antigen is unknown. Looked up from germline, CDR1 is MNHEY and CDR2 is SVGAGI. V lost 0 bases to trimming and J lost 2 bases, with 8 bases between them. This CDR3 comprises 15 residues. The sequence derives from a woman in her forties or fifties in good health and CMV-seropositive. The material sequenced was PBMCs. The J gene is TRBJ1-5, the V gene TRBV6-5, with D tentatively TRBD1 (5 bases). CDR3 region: CASSYSATGNQPQHF. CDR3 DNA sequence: TGTGCCAGCAGTTACTCGGCGACAGGCAATCAGCCCCAGCATTTT.